The clone carrying this T cell receptor beta chain was observed many times. Its antigen is currently unknown. This specimen belongs to a study of T cells in Graves' hyperthyroidism and ophthalmopathy. J lost 9 bases, V lost 5 bases, and 9 bases had no gene match. CDR3 length equals 15 residues. The germline gives CDR1 MDHEN, CDR2 SYDVKM. Study-level results: Blood shared most expanded thyroid clonotypes above 0.001. From stable hyperthyroidism, ophthalmopathy was separated by a 13 V-J model.

Regions amplified from RNA transcripts were the TCR beta CDR3 regions. Primed by the HTBI set, a first-round RT-PCR was run on the TCR CDR3. In TCRdb, the multiplex PCR reads were re-called with MiXCR into one record per CDR3 protein. The sample lists about 590,000 distinct CDR3 sequences, 15% to 17% occurring once. Clinical symptoms, serum thyroxine, TRAb, thyroid ultrasound and orbital computed tomography established diagnosis. V gene TRBV28 combines with J gene TRBJ2-1, with 11 bases that match TRBD1. The material sequenced was blood. The sequence derives from a woman in her twenties or thirties with Graves' hyperthyroidism. DNA of the CDR3: TGTGCCAGCAGTCCCCAACGGACAGGGGGCAGTGAGCAGTTCTTC. This translates into CASSPQRTGGSEQFF.